This T cell receptor (beta chain) was recovered during a study of technical replicates of blood from several donors. With V trimmed by 6 bases and J by 2 bases, 2 bases remained unmatched. The CDR3 has 14 residues. CDR1 and CDR2 from the germline V gene are LNHDA and SQIVND (reference sequence). The table came from immunoSEQ multiplex PCR; TCRdb's copy has only in-frame clones and leaves some out. The sample records about 60,000 clones, about 87% being singletons. The chain uses TRBV19 and TRBJ2-3; 10 nucleotides line up with TRBD2. The sequencing input was PBMCs. This TCR was sampled from a human donor in good health. Some clones in this sample may be carry-over from other donors' samples. The CDR3 DNA sequence: TGTGCCAGTAGACTAGCGGGGTTCACAGATACGCAGTATTTT. The encoded protein is CASRLAGFTDTQYF.